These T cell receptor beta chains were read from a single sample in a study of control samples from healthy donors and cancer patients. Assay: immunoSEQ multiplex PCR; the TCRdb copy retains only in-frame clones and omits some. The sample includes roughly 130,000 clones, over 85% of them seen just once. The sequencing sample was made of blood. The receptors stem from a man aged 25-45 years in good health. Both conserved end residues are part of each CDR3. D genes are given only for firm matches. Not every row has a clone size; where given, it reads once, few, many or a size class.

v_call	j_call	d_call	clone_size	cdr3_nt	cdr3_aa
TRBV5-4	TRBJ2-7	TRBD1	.	TGTGCCAGCAGCTTGGGGGGGGGACAGGGAAGAGGATTGCGGTACGAGCAGTACTTC	CASSLGGGQGRGLRYEQYF
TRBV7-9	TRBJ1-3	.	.	TGTGCCAGCAGCGCCCCGCACTCTGGAAACACCATATATTTT	CASSAPHSGNTIYF
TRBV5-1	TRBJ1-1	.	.	TGCGCCAGCAGCTTCAGGGGAGGGGACACTGAAGCTTTCTTT	CASSFRGGDTEAFF
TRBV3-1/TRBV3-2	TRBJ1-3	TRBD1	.	TGTGCCAGCAGCCAATGGACAGGGGGTTTCGGGGCAAACACCATATATTTT	CASSQWTGGFGANTIYF
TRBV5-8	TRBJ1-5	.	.	TGTGCCAGCAGCTTGAGGGGCACGGACAATCAGCCCCAGCATTTT	CASSLRGTDNQPQHF
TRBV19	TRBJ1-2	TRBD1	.	TGTGCCAGTAGTATCGGAGGACAGGGGGCCTATGGCTACACCTTC	CASSIGGQGAYGYTF
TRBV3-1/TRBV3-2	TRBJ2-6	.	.	TGTGCCAGCAGCCGTCAGGTCTATGGGGCCAACGTCCTGACTTTC	CASSRQVYGANVLTF
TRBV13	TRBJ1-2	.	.	TGTGCCAGCAGCTTGCGTATCAGGGATTTTGGGGGTGGCTACACCTTC	CASSLRIRDFGGGYTF
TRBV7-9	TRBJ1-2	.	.	TGTGCCAGCAGCTTAAATTCAGGCCGCTCAAACTATGGCTACACCTTC	CASSLNSGRSNYGYTF
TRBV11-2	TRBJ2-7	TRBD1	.	TGTGCCAGCACCCTAGGTACAGGGGGGTACGAGCAGTACTTC	CASTLGTGGYEQYF
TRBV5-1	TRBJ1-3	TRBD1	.	TGCGCCAGCAGCGCCCTACAGGGGGCTGGGGGAAACACCATATATTTT	CASSALQGAGGNTIYF
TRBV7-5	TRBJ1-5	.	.	TGTGCCAGAAGCTTGGCCCGGCCGGGACAGAAAAATCAGCCCCAGCATTTT	CARSLARPGQKNQPQHF
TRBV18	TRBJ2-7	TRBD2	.	TGTGCCAGCTCACCAGGGACTAGCGACTACGAGCAGTACTTC	CASSPGTSDYEQYF
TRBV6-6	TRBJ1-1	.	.	TGTGCCAGCATTAGGCAGGGCACTGAAGCTTTCTTT	CASIRQGTEAFF
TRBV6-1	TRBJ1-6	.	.	TGTGCCAGCAGTGACCTCTTCTATAATTCACCCCTCCACTTT	CASSDLFYNSPLHF
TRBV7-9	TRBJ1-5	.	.	TGTGCCAGCAGCCACTTTACAGAGAATCAGCCCCAGCATTTT	CASSHFTENQPQHF
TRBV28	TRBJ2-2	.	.	TGTGCCAGCAGTTTCGAGGGCACCGGGGAGCTGTTTTTT	CASSFEGTGELFF
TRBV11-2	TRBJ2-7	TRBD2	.	TGTGCCAGCAGTGTGCGTCTAGCGGGGGGCTTGGCCGAGCAGTACTTC	CASSVRLAGGLAEQYF
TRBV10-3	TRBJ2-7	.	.	TGTGCCATCAGTGAGGGGGGCAGGGGCCTCTCCTACGAGCAGTACTTC	CAISEGGRGLSYEQYF
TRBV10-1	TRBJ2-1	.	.	TGCGCCAGCAGTGAGGACAATTACAATGAGCAGTTCTTC	CASSEDNYNEQFF
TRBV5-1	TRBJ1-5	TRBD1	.	TGCGCCAGCAGACGGACAGGGAAACCCCTTGGACTGAGCAATCAGCCCCAGCATTTT	CASRRTGKPLGLSNQPQHF
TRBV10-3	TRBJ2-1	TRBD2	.	TGTGCCATCAGTGAGCCGGGACTAGCGGGGGCCCACTGGTCCTACAATGAGCAGTTCTTC	CAISEPGLAGAHWSYNEQFF
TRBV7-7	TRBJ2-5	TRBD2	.	TGTGCTAGCAGCTTAGCAGCGGGGGTCCAAGAGACCCAGTACTTC	CASSLAAGVQETQYF
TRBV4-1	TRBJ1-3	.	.	TGCGCCAGCAGCCAACCACAGGGAACTGGAAACACCATATATTTT	CASSQPQGTGNTIYF
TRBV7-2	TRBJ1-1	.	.	TGTGCCAGCAGTCCCCAGGGGAACACTGAAGCTTTCTTT	CASSPQGNTEAFF
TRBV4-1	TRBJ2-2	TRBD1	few	TGCGCCAGCAGCCATCCCCGGACAGGGGCAATCGGGGAGCTGTTTTTT	CASSHPRTGAIGELFF
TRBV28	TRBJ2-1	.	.	TGTGCCAGCCGAATGCAAGTGGGTGAGCAGTTCTTC	CASRMQVGEQFF
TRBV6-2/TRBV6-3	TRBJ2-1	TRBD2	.	TGTGCCAGCAGTTATGGTCTAGCGGGGGCAAATGAGCAGTTCTTC	CASSYGLAGANEQFF
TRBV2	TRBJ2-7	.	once	TGTGCCAGGGGGCAGGTGGGCTACGAGCAGTACTTC	CARGQVGYEQYF
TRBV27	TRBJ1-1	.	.	TGTGCCAGCAGTTTCCCCTTTGGTGAAGCTTTCTTT	CASSFPFGEAFF
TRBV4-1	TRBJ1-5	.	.	TGCGCCAGCAGCCAAGCACTTAGACAGGCCTATCAGCCCCAGCATTTT	CASSQALRQAYQPQHF
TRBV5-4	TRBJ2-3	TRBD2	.	TGTGCCAGCAGCCCGAGACTAGCGGGGGGCGGGACAGATACGCAGTATTTT	CASSPRLAGGGTDTQYF
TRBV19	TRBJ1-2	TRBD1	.	TGTGCCAGTAGTACACAGGGGACCTATGGCTACACCTTC	CASSTQGTYGYTF
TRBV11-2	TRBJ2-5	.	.	TGTGCCAGCAGCTGGACCAACAGCCACCAAGAGACCCAGTACTTC	CASSWTNSHQETQYF
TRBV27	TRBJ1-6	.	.	TGTGCCAGCAGTCCCTATAATTCACCCCTCCACTTT	CASSPYNSPLHF
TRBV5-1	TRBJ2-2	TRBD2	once	TGCGCCAGCAGCTTGATAGCGGGGGGCACCGGGGAGCTGTTTTTT	CASSLIAGGTGELFF
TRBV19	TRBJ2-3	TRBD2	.	TGTGCCAGTAGTATGGCTAGCGGGGGTATAGATACGCAGTATTTT	CASSMASGGIDTQYF
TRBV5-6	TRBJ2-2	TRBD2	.	TGTGCCAGCACCGACTGGATTTGGCGGGGGACCGGGGAGCTGTTTTTT	CASTDWIWRGTGELFF
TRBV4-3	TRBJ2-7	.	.	TGCGCCAGCAGCCAAGATATGGGACGGCCCTACGAGCAGTACTTC	CASSQDMGRPYEQYF
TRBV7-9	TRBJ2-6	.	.	TGTGCCAGCAGCCCGGGTACTGCAGACCTCTCTGGGGCCAACGTCCTGACTTTC	CASSPGTADLSGANVLTF
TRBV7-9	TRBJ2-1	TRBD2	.	TGTGCCAGCAGCTTAGTAGCGGGGACGTACAATGAGCAGTTCTTC	CASSLVAGTYNEQFF
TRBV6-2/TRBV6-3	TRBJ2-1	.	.	TGTGCCAGCAGTTACAATTATAATGAGCAGTTCTTC	CASSYNYNEQFF
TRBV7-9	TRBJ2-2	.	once	TGTGCCAGCAGCTTAGCCGGGGAGCTGTTTTTT	CASSLAGELFF
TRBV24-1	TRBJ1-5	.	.	TGTGCCACCAGTGATGGAGGACTTGAGGTCCAGCATTTT	CATSDGGLEVQHF